This T cell receptor (beta chain) comes out of a study of T cell responses to AZD1222 COVID-19 vaccine. Study details: Second doses at about 4 or about 12 weeks were pooled. Points from the study as a whole: No repertoire was sampled before or during the peak T cell response, only after it. Reportedly, close to half of spike-specific TCRs are directed against unmutated variant regions.

Remarks on this clone: Its antigen is not identified.

Clones were read by immunoSEQ multiplex PCR, and TCRdb kept only the in-frame ones, dropping some. This repertoire shows about 130,000 clones, about 87% found once; its top ten account for 1.9%. CDR1 is LNHDA, CDR2 SQIVND, per germline (reference sequence). The germline V and J ends were trimmed by 3 bases and 4 bases, with 12 bases remaining between them. The CDR3 has 14 residues. The sample in question was peripheral blood, obtained on day 0 of AZD1222 vaccination. This sequence originates from an adult in good health. The chain has TRBV19 and TRBJ1-2; maybe TRBD1 (5 bases). This chain's CDR3 is CASSIGTVPYGYTF. The CDR3 nucleotides are TGTGCCAGTAGTATCGGGACGGTTCCCTATGGCTACACCTTC.